This T cell receptor (beta chain) was recorded in a study of T cells after yellow fever vaccination. Whole-study context: Preparation used SMART-Seq v4 Ultra Low Input for the low-cell-number fractions.

Germline values: CDR1 MDHEN, CDR2 SYDVKM. V trimming: 3 bases; J trimming: 4 bases; junction bases outside the gene matches: 8. The CDR3 length is 16 residues. The TCR cDNA carried a universal primer site and UMIs from 5'RACE template switching. TCRdb re-analysed the 5' RACE reads in MiXCR, keeping a single row per CDR3 protein. The sample lists about 240,000 distinct CDR3 sequences; 6.9% were seen once. This clonotype came up many times. This clonotype was obtained from a young man who received the YFV17D yellow fever vaccine. V is TRBV28 and J is TRBJ2-3; 9 nucleotides align to TRBD2. The sequencing here drew on CD4+ T cells sorted from PBMCs, taken 15 days after the yellow fever booster vaccination. CDR3 sequence reads: CASSFRRGRAADTQYF. The DNA for the CDR3 is TGTGCCAGCAGTTTTCGACGCGGGAGGGCCGCAGATACGCAGTATTTT.